This TCR beta chain was captured by sequencing in a study of shared clonotypes between healthy human individuals. As regards this clone: The same CDR3 arises from other DNA sequences in this sample as well.

This table comes from immunoSEQ multiplex PCR, and its TCRdb copy is limited to in-frame clones, with some not included. The sample holds 2 million to 2.5 million clones, approximately 95% seen once. Sequencing was done on a sample of naive CD4+ T cells sorted from blood. Subset here: CD45RA+ positively selected. This TCR came from a man younger than 35 in good health.

CDR3 loop: CAISESRQETQYF. In nucleotides, the CDR3 is TGTGCCATCAGTGAGTCCCGTCAGGAGACCCAGTACTTC. The genes are TRBV10-3 and TRBJ2-5; D ambiguous. Trimming left V 0 bases short and J 5 bases short, with 7 bases between. The germline V gene has CDR1 ENHRY and CDR2 SYGVKD. The CDR3 is 13 amino acids.